Listed here is a single T cell receptor (beta chain). It has no known antigen specificity. No per-base quality is available; no much larger clone lies one base away. TCRbeta CDR3 regions were amplified from genomic DNA by means of the immunoSEQ Assay, a bias-controlled multiplex PCR. In the original analysis: The number of nucleated cells in each sample was estimated from the amplification of reference gene primers within the assay. To quantify the absolute abundance of each unique TCRbeta CDR3 rearrangement, sequence reads were collapsed and filtered. For each sample, productive Simpson clonality was calculated by taking the square root of Simpson's diversity index across productive rearrangements. Held by TCRdb, this immuneACCESS table contains in-frame sequences only and omits some clones. Under half of the omission traces to an unresolved V gene where checked; the cause of the rest is unknown. V, J and clone size are those of that table, while D and trimming were read from the DNA. Here the sample has 200,000 to 300,000 clones; about nine tenths occur a single time. Around 7.8% of the sample lies in the top ten.

The data belong to a study of blood T cell repertoires in COVID-19 (dated by TCRdb to 2019 to 2021). Study-wide context: The collaborator samples originated in the United States, Italy and Spain and spanned the acute and convalescent phases of COVID-19. The material from the prospective study consisted of cDNA or gDNA derived from T cells, B-cell-depleted T cells, or PBMCs. Deeply sampled blood TCRbeta repertoires from subjects exposed to, actively infected with, or recovered from COVID-19 were included in the dataset. A freely available public database, intended as a resource for researchers studying the immune response to SARS-CoV-2, is where the repertoires were released. Samples were obtained from the ongoing ImmuneRACE study (first 160 participants) and from some 1,200 subjects provided by 6 global collaborators. Nearly every sample came with metadata listing a de-identified subject ID, COVID-19 status, age in years and sex. HLA class I and class II types, where available, came from metadata supplied by the sample provider rather than from assay-based typing. Results the study describes overall, beyond this receptor: The quantity of clinical and demographic metadata differed by source and by participant and was supplied without curation.

V was cut back by 0 bases and J by 8 bases, leaving a gap of 12 bases between them. Reading from cysteine to phenylalanine, the CDR3 counts 14 amino acids. Only the CDR3 DNA is retained, 42 bases long and in frame from the first base. CDR1 and CDR2 were assigned from the germline V gene as SGHDT and YYEEEE. A second Seattle source provided samples from volunteer blood donors who had recovered from COVID-19. Whole blood was collected in K2EDTA tubes by collaborating institutions according to the institutions' own protocols. For TCRbeta analysis, collaborators shipped samples in one of three forms: frozen whole blood, isolated PBMCs, or DNA extracted from either of those sample types.

Here the chain combines TRBV5-6 and TRBJ2-1; TRBD1 might be the D gene, on 5 matching bases. This receptor was obtained from a man in his fifties or sixties who had recovered from COVID-19. Sequencing used peripheral blood. The CDR3 reads as follows: CASSLGQLSDEQFF. In nucleotides, the sequence is TGTGCCAGCAGCTTGGGACAGTTAAGCGATGAGCAGTTCTTC.